The 30 T cell receptor beta chains given below trace back to one sample, sequenced in a study of CD8 T cells in ankylosing spondylitis. Study-level findings and limits: Ankylosing spondylitis blood appeared to be characterized by a TCR beta motif of roughly eight highly homologous variants.

These receptors' antigens are unknown. TCRdb reprocessed the 5' RACE reads via MiXCR and lists one record per CDR3 protein. The sample records about 220,000 distinct CDR3 sequences, just under 7.5% being singletons. Sequencing was carried out using blood, either unsorted or a sorted T cell fraction (not recorded which). These receptors were collected from a male donor with ankylosing spondylitis.

This clonotype was recorded many times. This chain joins TRBV20-1 and TRBJ1-2; D not resolved. Trimming cost V 3 bases and J 3 bases, with 8 bases left between them. The CDR3 has 12 amino acids. The germline V gene has CDR1 DFQATT and CDR2 SNEGSKA (reference sequence). The CDR3 DNA reads as TGCAGTGCTAGTGCGGAGGACTATGGCTACACCTTC. It yields the protein CSASAEDYGYTF.

This clonotype was seen a handful of times. The J gene is TRBJ1-5, the V gene TRBV6-1; the D is unclear. The CDR3 runs 15 residues. Trimming stripped 5 bases from V and 0 bases from J, with 11 bases between. Germline V lookup: CDR1 MNHNS, CDR2 SASEGT. CDR3 residues: CASSPAEFSNQPQHF. The CDR3 nucleotides read TGTGCCAGCAGTCCGGCAGAGTTTAGCAATCAGCCCCAGCATTTT.

This clonotype was seen a few times. The genes are TRBV4-1 and TRBJ2-7; 9 nucleotides match TRBD1. The CDR3 contains 13 residues. The V gene's germline CDR1 is MGHRA and CDR2 YSYEKL. V was clipped by 5 bases and J by 5 bases; unmatched bases: 4. The CDR3 protein is CASSGGQGNEQYF. In DNA form, the CDR3 reads TGCGCCAGCAGCGGAGGACAGGGGAACGAGCAGTACTTC.

This clonotype was detected many times. In DNA form, the CDR3 reads TGTGCCAGCAGCTTATTTCGGGGAATTGCAACTAATGAAAAACTGTTTTTT. Protein product: CASSLFRGIATNEKLFF. The rearrangement links TRBV7-9 to TRBJ1-4; D remains ambiguous. Trimming shortened V by 2 bases and J by 0 bases, and 13 bases separated the two germline ends. The CDR3 runs to 17 residues. Germline-derived CDR1 and CDR2 are SEHNR and FQNEAQ (reference sequence).

This clonotype has a count of ten or more. V usage is TRBV4-3 and J usage is TRBJ2-2; D is possibly TRBD2 (5 bases). CDR3 size: 16 residues. V was cut by 4 bases and J by 2 bases, with 14 bases left in between. In germline, CDR1 is LGHNA, CDR2 YSLEER. CDR3 amino acids: CASSPWAGGNTGELFF. CDR3 nucleotides: TGCGCCAGCAGCCCCTGGGCGGGCGGAAACACCGGGGAGCTGTTTTTT.

The chain couples TRBV20-1 to TRBJ2-6, with D possibly TRBD1 on 5 matching bases. CDR1 and CDR2 from the germline V gene are DFQATT and SNEGSKA (reference sequence). The CDR3 has 13 residues. Trimming removed 4 bases at V and 2 bases at J, with 6 bases between. The CDR3 DNA sequence: TGCAGTGCTACAGGGACTGGGGCCAACGTCCTGACTTTC. Amino acid sequence: CSATGTGANVLTF.

This clonotype was seen a few times. The chain links TRBV6-2 or TRBV6-3 to TRBJ2-7; TRBD1 might be the D (5 bases). The CDR3 loop spans 13 amino acids. CDR1 MNHEY and CDR2 SVGEGT come from the germline V gene. Trimming stripped 5 bases from V and 5 bases from J, with 13 bases between. This chain's CDR3 is CASSHNRFHEQYF. The CDR3 region has the DNA TGTGCCAGCAGTCACAACAGGTTTCACGAGCAGTACTTC.

This clonotype turned up a few times. This chain joins TRBV27 and TRBJ2-5; 7 bases map to TRBD2. CDR3 length equals 14 residues. After removal of 3 bases from V and 2 bases from J, the junction contained 3 bases not matched to a gene. The germline V gene encodes CDR1 MNHEY and CDR2 SMNVEV (reference sequence). CDR3 amino acids: CASSLRGWQETQYF. The DNA for the CDR3 is TGTGCCAGCAGTTTGCGGGGGTGGCAAGAGACCCAGTACTTC.

This clonotype was observed at least ten times. V and J are TRBV14 and TRBJ2-1; D is unresolved. Trimming took 0 bases from V and 5 from J, leaving 5 bases between them. The CDR3 has 13 residues. CDR1 is SGHDN and CDR2 is FVKESK in the germline V gene. CDR3 nucleotides: TGTGCCAGCAGCCAAGACCGAGACAATGAGCAGTTCTTC. Its translation: CASSQDRDNEQFF.

This clonotype was picked up many times. Written as DNA, the CDR3 is TGTGCCAGCAGTAATGACGCCTCACGAGTGGGGTCCTACGAGCAGTACTTC. This gives the protein CASSNDASRVGSYEQYF. The chain links TRBV28 to TRBJ2-7; no clear D gene. V shed 5 bases and J shed 1 base, with 21 bases lying between them. Germline V CDR1 and CDR2: MDHEN, SYDVKM. The CDR3 is made up of 17 amino acids.

This clonotype was seen ten or more times. The rearrangement uses TRBV29-1 and TRBJ2-3; tentatively, D is TRBD1 (6 bases). V was pared by 2 bases and J by 3 bases, with 15 bases between. Germline assignment: CDR1 SQVTM and CDR2 ANQGSEA. The CDR3 covers 15 residues. Here the CDR3 reads CSVETGFRLTDTQYF. The CDR3 nucleotides are TGCAGCGTTGAAACAGGGTTTAGGCTAACAGATACGCAGTATTTT.

This clonotype was seen ten or more times. J is TRBJ1-5 and V is TRBV4-3; 10 nucleotides match TRBD1. The length of the CDR3 is 18 residues. The germline CDR1 and CDR2 sequences are LGHNA and YSLEER. J gave up 2 bases and V 0 bases, and 7 bases lay outside the gene matches. CDR3 residues: CASSQDGTGDWGNQPQHF. CDR3 coding DNA: TGCGCCAGCAGCCAAGACGGGACAGGGGATTGGGGCAATCAGCCCCAGCATTTT.

The chain is built from TRBV2 and TRBJ2-7; a weak D match, TRBD2 (6 bases). The CDR3 totals 14 residues. In germline, CDR1 is SNHLY, CDR2 FYNNEI. Trimming shortened V by 4 bases and J by 4 bases, and 14 bases separated the two germline ends. The CDR3 bases are TGTGCCAGCAGTGTGACGGGAGCGCTTTACGAGCAGTACTTC. It is translated as CASSVTGALYEQYF.

This clonotype was counted at least ten times. The J gene is TRBJ1-2, the V gene TRBV4-1, with TRBD1 identical over 11 bases. The CDR3 is made up of 16 amino acids. Trimming at V came to 4 bases and at J to 7 bases, leaving 11 bases not matched to a gene. Germline V CDR1 and CDR2: MGHRA, YSYEKL. In nucleotides, the CDR3 is TGCGCCAGCAGCCTAGGACAGGGGGCGCGAAAAGCTGGCTACACCTTC. As protein: CASSLGQGARKAGYTF.

For this clonotype: At one end, the junction sequence differs from germline, possibly due to a read error. V gene TRBV9 combines with J gene TRBJ1-2, with no clear D. The CDR3 contains 14 residues. Germline V gene sequence: CDR1 SGDLS, CDR2 YYNGEE. For the CDR3, the DNA is TGTGCCAGCTGCGTAGCTACCGGGAACTATGGCTACACCTTC. Its translation: CASCVATGNYGYTF.

This clonotype was picked up many times. This chain joins TRBV24-1 and TRBJ2-2; D unclear. Trimming stripped 10 bases from V and 7 bases from J, with 9 bases between. The CDR3 spans 11 residues. CDR1 is KGHDR, CDR2 SFDVKD, per germline. The CDR3 DNA follows: TGTGCCACGCACTGGGGCGGGGAGCTGTTTTTT. This sequence encodes CATHWGGELFF.

Remarks on this clonotype: A much larger clone differs by one base, so this may be a read error. This rearrangement joins TRBV6-1 to TRBJ1-1, with a possible D match to TRBD1 (5 bases). CDR1 MNHNS and CDR2 SASEGT come from the germline V gene. The CDR3 loop spans 13 amino acids. The CDR3 is CASGARYRTDAFF. DNA of the CDR3: TGTGCCAGCGGTGCCCGCTACAGGACTGACGCTTTCTTT.

This clonotype has at least ten counts. The CDR3 here is CASSQDPWQTNEKLFF. CDR3 nucleotide sequence: TGCGCCAGCAGCCAAGATCCTTGGCAAACTAATGAAAAACTGTTTTTT. The chain joins TRBV4-3 to TRBJ1-4; D unresolved. This CDR3 is 16 amino acids long. Trimming removed 0 bases at V and 1 base at J, with 9 bases between. From germline, CDR1 is LGHNA and CDR2 YSLEER.

This clonotype was recorded at least ten times. V usage is TRBV27 and J usage is TRBJ1-6, with a possible D match to TRBD1 (6 bases). V lost 4 bases to trimming and J lost 9 bases, with 16 bases between them. Germline loops: CDR1 MNHEY, CDR2 SMNVEV (reference sequence). This CDR3 has 15 amino acids. The CDR3 region is CASSSSAGAVSPLHF. The DNA of the CDR3 is TGTGCCAGCAGTTCGTCGGCAGGGGCTGTTTCACCCCTCCACTTT.

This clonotype was seen ten or more times. The chain is built from TRBV15 and TRBJ2-1; 8 bases are shared with TRBD2. CDR1 is LNHNV and CDR2 is YYDKDF in the germline V gene (reference sequence). The junction had 5 bases not matched to a gene; V was cut back by 4 bases and J by 6 bases. The CDR3 consists of 14 residues. The CDR3 loop reads CATSTSGRINEQFF. The CDR3 region has the DNA TGTGCCACCAGCACCAGCGGGAGAATCAATGAGCAGTTCTTC.

There are many counts of this clonotype. The chain links TRBV10-3 to TRBJ2-1; perhaps D is TRBD1 or TRBD2 (6 bases each). V lost 11 bases to trimming and J lost 3 bases, with 11 bases between them. The CDR3 covers 12 residues. Germline assignment: CDR1 ENHRY and CDR2 SYGVKD. The CDR3 nucleotides are TGTGCCGAAGGGGGGTTCTACAATGAGCAGTTCTTC. This codes for CAEGGFYNEQFF.

This clonotype was seen repeatedly, ten times or more. The gene calls are TRBV11-2 and TRBJ2-1, with D possibly being TRBD1 (6 bases). The CDR3 spans 21 residues. V dropped 3 bases and J dropped 0 bases, with 27 bases sitting between them. CDR1 and CDR2 from the germline V gene are SGHAT and FQNNGV. DNA of the CDR3: TGTGCCAGCAGCTTGAATACCCGACAGGACCTATATCTCCGCTCCTACAATGAGCAGTTCTTC. Translating gives CASSLNTRQDLYLRSYNEQFF.

In its sample, this clonotype was seen a few times. DNA for the CDR3: TGCGCCTCCAATCCCGGGACCTTCAACACCGGGGAGCTGTTTTTT. Residues: CASNPGTFNTGELFF. V gene TRBV4-3 combines with J gene TRBJ2-2; D tentatively reads TRBD1 or TRBD2 (5 bases each). V lost 11 bases, J lost 2 bases, and 18 bases lay in between. Germline CDR1 LGHNA, CDR2 YSLEER. This CDR3 has 15 amino acids.

This clonotype was counted many times. The genes are TRBV28 and TRBJ2-1; possible D gene TRBD1, 6 bases. Trimming pared 2 bases from V and 8 bases from J, leaving 13 bases between. In germline, CDR1 is MDHEN, CDR2 SYDVKM. This CDR3 spans 14 amino acids. CDR3 protein: CASSLIAGAHEQFF. CDR3 coding DNA: TGTGCCAGCAGTTTAATAGCAGGGGCCCATGAGCAGTTCTTC.

This clonotype was seen ten or more times. J is TRBJ1-5 and V is TRBV7-6; TRBD1 aligns across 8 bases. The CDR3 covers 15 residues. Germline lookup yields CDR1 SGHVS and CDR2 FNYEAQ. The trim removed 2 bases at V and 5 bases at J, leaving 5 bases unmatched. The CDR3: CASSLLTGGDQPQHF. The CDR3 bases are TGTGCCAGCAGCTTATTAACAGGGGGAGATCAGCCCCAGCATTTT.

This chain joins TRBV10-3 and TRBJ2-3; TRBD1 matches 8 bases. This CDR3 has 16 residues. Germline V gene data show CDR1 as ENHRY and CDR2 as SYGVKD. The junction had 8 bases not matched to a gene; V was cut back by 3 bases and J by 3 bases. The CDR3 sequence: CAISDPDRAQTDTQYF. DNA of the CDR3: TGTGCCATCAGTGACCCGGACAGGGCGCAGACAGATACGCAGTATTTT.

There are many counts of this clonotype. The chain links TRBV4-3 to TRBJ1-2, with 7 positions matching TRBD1. Germline-derived CDR1 and CDR2 are LGHNA and YSLEER. The CDR3 covers 14 residues. After removal of 0 bases from V and 2 bases from J, the junction contained 0 bases not matched to a gene. The CDR3 region is CASSQEQGNYGYTF. The CDR3 DNA follows: TGCGCCAGCAGCCAAGAACAGGGGAACTATGGCTACACCTTC.

The sample holds many counts of this clonotype. This rearrangement joins TRBV7-3 to TRBJ1-1; D gene uncertain. Deletions cut 1 base from V and 6 bases from J, with 12 bases between. The CDR3 has 14 residues. Germline V gives CDR1 SGHTA, CDR2 FQGTGA. In nucleotides, the CDR3 is TGTGCCAGCAGCTTAAGGCCGGTCGGAGCTGAAGCTTTCTTT. This encodes CASSLRPVGAEAFF.

This clonotype was seen many times. The rearrangement uses TRBV4-3 and TRBJ2-7, with 8 bases aligning to TRBD1. CDR1 is LGHNA, CDR2 YSLEER, per germline. The CDR3 is made up of 18 amino acids. V dropped 0 bases and J dropped 2; count of bases not matched to a gene: 12. In nucleotides, the CDR3 is TGCGCCAGCAGCCAAGATGGGAGACGGACAGGGTTAACCTACGAGCAGTACTTC. It encodes CASSQDGRRTGLTYEQYF.

This clonotype was observed at least ten times. The chain is built from TRBV4-1 and TRBJ2-3; 10 bases line up with TRBD2. Per germline, CDR1 MGHRA and CDR2 YSYEKL. Germline trimming cut 5 bases from V and 0 bases from J; bases unmatched to any gene: 5. The CDR3 loop spans 16 amino acids. The CDR3 here is CASSYRLAGSTDTQYF. The DNA of the CDR3 is TGCGCCAGCAGCTACCGACTAGCGGGTAGCACAGATACGCAGTATTTT.